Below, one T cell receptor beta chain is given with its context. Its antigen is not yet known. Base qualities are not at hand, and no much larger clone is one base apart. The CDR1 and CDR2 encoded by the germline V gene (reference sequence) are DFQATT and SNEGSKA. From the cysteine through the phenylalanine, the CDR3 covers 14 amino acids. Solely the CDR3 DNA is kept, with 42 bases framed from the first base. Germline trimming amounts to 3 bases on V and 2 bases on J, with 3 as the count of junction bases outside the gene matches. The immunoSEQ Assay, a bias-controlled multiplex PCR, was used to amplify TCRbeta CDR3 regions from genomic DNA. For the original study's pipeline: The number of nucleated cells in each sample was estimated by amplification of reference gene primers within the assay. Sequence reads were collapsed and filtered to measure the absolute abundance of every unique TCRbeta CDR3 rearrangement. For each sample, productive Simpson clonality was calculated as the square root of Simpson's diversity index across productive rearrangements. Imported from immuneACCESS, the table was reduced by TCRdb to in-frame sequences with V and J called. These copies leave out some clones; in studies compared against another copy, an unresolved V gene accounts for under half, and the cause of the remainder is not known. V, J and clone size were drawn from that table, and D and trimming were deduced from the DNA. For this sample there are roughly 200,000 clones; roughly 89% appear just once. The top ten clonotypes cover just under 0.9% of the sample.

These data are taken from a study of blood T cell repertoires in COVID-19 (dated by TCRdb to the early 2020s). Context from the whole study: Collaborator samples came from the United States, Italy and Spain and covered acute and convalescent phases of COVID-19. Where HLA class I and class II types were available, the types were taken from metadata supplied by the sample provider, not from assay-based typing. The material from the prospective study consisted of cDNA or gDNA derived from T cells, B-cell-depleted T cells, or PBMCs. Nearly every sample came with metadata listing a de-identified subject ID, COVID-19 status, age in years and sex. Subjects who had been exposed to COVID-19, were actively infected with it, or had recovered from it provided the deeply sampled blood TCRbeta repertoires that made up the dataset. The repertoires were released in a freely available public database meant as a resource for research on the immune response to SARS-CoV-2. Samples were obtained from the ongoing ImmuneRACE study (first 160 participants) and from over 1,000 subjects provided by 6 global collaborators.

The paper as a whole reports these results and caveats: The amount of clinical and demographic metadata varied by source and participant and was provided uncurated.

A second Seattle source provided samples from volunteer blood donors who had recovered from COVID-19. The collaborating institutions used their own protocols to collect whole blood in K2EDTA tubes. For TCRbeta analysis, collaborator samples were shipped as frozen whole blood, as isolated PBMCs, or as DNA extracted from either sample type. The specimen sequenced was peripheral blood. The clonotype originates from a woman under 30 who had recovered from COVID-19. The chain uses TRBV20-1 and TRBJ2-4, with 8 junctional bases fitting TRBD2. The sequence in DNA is TGCAGTGCTAGTGTAGCGGGATCCAAAAACATTCAGTACTTC. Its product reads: CSASVAGSKNIQYF.